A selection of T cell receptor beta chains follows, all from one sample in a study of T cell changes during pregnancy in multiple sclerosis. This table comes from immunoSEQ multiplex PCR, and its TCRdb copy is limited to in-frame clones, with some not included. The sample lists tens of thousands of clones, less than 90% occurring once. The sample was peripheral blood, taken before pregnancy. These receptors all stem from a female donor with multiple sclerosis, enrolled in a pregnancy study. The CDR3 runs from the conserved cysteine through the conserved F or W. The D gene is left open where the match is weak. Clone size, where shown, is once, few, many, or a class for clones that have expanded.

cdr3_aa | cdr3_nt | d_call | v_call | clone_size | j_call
CASSSSTGAQYF | TGTGCCAGCAGCTCATCCACAGGGGCCCAATACTTC | TRBD1 | TRBV7-2 | - | TRBJ2-7
CASSPPGLAQETQYF | TGTGCCAGCTCACCCCCCGGACTAGCCCAAGAGACCCAGTACTTC | TRBD2 | TRBV18 | - | TRBJ2-5
CASSGLAVAYEQYF | TGTGCCAGCAGCGGACTAGCGGTAGCCTACGAGCAGTACTTC | TRBD2 | TRBV5-5 | - | TRBJ2-7
CASSLDAATNEKLFF | TGCGCCAGCAGCTTGGATGCAGCAACTAATGAAAAACTGTTTTTT | - | TRBV5-1 | few | TRBJ1-4
CASSFQGAPDYGYTF | TGTGCCAGCAGCTTCCAGGGGGCGCCGGACTATGGCTACACCTTC | TRBD1 | TRBV5-6 | - | TRBJ1-2
CASSYVGKNTEAFF | TGTGCCAGCAGTTATGTCGGGAAAAACACTGAAGCTTTCTTT | - | TRBV6-5 | - | TRBJ1-1
CASSLGWTPAYEQYF | TGTGCCAGCAGTTTAGGGTGGACACCAGCCTACGAGCAGTACTTC | - | TRBV27 | - | TRBJ2-7
CASSLGPRQGFGNTIYF | TGCGCCAGCAGCTTGGGTCCCAGACAGGGATTTGGAAACACCATATATTTT | TRBD1 | TRBV5-1 | - | TRBJ1-3
CASSPVTSGSSEQYF | TGTGCCAGCTCACCAGTTACTAGCGGGAGTAGCGAGCAGTACTTC | TRBD2 | TRBV18 | - | TRBJ2-7
CASSRGQTYLNIQYF | TGTGCCAGCAGTCGGGGACAGACTTACTTAAACATTCAGTACTTC | TRBD1 | TRBV6-5 | - | TRBJ2-4
CATGNSGNTIYF | TGTGCCACCGGGAATTCTGGAAACACCATATATTTT | - | TRBV6-4 | once | TRBJ1-3
CASEGRGYGYTF | TGTGCCAGCGAAGGGAGAGGGTACGGCTACACCTTC | - | TRBV18 | - | TRBJ1-2
CASSPELSVYTSDTQYF | TGCGCCAGCAGCCCGGAACTTAGCGTTTATACGTCAGATACGCAGTATTTT | - | TRBV5-1 | - | TRBJ2-3
CASMGGQYYGYTF | TGTGCCAGTATGGGAGGGCAGTACTATGGCTACACCTTC | - | TRBV19 | - | TRBJ1-2
CASRIGVAGAEQFF | TGTGCCAGCAGAATCGGGGTAGCGGGAGCTGAGCAGTTCTTC | TRBD2 | TRBV27 | - | TRBJ2-1
CASLKQGPPYGYTF | TGTGCCAGCTTGAAACAGGGGCCTCCGTATGGCTACACCTTC | TRBD1 | TRBV18 | - | TRBJ1-2
CASSQDRQPGNTIYF | TGCGCCAGCAGCCAAGATCGACAGCCTGGAAACACCATATATTTT | - | TRBV4-1 | - | TRBJ1-3
CASSEWQGRRDEQFF | TGCGCCAGCAGTGAGTGGCAGGGGCGGCGGGATGAGCAGTTCTTC | - | TRBV10-2 | few | TRBJ2-1
CSVGGGTGWNTEAFF | TGCAGCGTTGGGGGGGGGACCGGTTGGAACACTGAAGCTTTCTTT | - | TRBV29-1 | - | TRBJ1-1
CATTLQGRNEKLFF | TGTGCCACCACACTACAGGGTAGGAATGAAAAACTGTTTTTT | - | TRBV2 | - | TRBJ1-4
CASSLQPPGQGTSPLHF | TGTGCCAGCAGCTTGCAGCCCCCGGGACAGGGGACTTCACCCCTCCACTTT | TRBD1 | TRBV5-5 | - | TRBJ1-6
CASSFDPGAGTEAFF | TGTGCCAGCAGCTTCGATCCGGGTGCTGGCACTGAAGCTTTCTTT | - | TRBV5-4 | - | TRBJ1-1
CASSLGYLGGEQYF | TGCGCCAGCAGCTTGGGGTACCTCGGGGGCGAGCAGTACTTC | - | TRBV5-1 | - | TRBJ2-7
CASRRVSGANVLTF | TGTGCCAGCAGAAGAGTCTCTGGGGCCAACGTCCTGACTTTC | - | TRBV2 | - | TRBJ2-6